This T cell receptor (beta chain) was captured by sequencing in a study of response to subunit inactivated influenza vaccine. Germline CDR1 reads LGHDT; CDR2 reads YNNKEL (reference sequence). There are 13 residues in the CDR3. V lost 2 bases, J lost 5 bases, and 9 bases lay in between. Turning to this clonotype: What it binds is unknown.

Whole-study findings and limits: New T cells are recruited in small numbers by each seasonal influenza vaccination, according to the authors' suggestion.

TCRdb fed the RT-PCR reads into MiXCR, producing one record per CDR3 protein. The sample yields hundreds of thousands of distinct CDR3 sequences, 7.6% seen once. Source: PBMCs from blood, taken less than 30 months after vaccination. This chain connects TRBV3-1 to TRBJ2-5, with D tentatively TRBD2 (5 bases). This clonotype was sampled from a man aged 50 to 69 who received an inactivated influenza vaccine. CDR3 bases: TGTGCCAGCAGCCAACGACCGGGGGAGACCCAGTACTTC. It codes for CASSQRPGETQYF.